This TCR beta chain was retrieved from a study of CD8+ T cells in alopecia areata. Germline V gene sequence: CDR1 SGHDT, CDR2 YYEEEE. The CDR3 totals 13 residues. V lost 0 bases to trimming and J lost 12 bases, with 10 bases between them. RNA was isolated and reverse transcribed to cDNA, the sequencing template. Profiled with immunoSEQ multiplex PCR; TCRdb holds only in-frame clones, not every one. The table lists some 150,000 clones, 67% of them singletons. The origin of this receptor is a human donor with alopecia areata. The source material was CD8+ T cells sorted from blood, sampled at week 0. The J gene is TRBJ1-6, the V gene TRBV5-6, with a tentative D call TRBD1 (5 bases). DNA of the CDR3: TGTGCCAGCAGCTTGGAGCGGCAGGGACCCCTCCACTTT. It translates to CASSLERQGPLHF.